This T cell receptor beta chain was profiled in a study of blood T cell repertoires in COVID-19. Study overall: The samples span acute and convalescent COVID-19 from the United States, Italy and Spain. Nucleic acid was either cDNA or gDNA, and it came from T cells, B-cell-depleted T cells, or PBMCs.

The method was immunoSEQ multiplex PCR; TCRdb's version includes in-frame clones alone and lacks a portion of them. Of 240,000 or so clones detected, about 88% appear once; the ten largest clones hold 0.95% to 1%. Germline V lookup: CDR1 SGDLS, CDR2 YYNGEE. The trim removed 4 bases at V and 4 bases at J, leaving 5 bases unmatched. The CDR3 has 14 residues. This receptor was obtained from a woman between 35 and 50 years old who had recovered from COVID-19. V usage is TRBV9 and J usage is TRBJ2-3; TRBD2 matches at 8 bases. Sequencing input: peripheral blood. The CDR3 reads CASSPGGGSDTQYF. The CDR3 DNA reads TGTGCCAGCAGCCCCGGGGGGGGGTCAGATACGCAGTATTTT.